This TCR beta chain was recovered during a study of neurological immune-mediated disorders. On this clonotype: Its matching antigen is unknown. A read error is possible here, since a much larger clone lies one base away.

With 10-nucleotide random UMIs included, cDNA was synthesized by 5'RACE. TCRdb ran MiXCR on the 5' RACE reads and lists one entry per CDR3 protein. Of some 79,000 distinct CDR3 sequences in the sample, 13% to 15% are singletons; the top ten hold under 7%. Whole-study findings and limits: CDR3 amino acid sequences found in expanded clones were never shared across subjects, suggesting private repertoires in all groups.

The CDR3 loop spans 17 amino acids. Germline assignment: CDR1 SQVTM and CDR2 ANQGSEA. This receptor was obtained from a woman aged 45-65 years in good health. The chain is built from TRBV29-1 and TRBJ2-6; D could derive from TRBD1 or TRBD2 (6 bases each). What was sequenced was PBMCs. The CDR3 DNA is TGCAGCGTTGTTCTGGGTCAGGCCTTCTCGGGGGCCAACGTCCAGACTTTC. Translation: CSVVLGQAFSGANVQTF.